The T cell receptor beta chain under discussion was sequenced for a study of CD8 T cells in ankylosing spondylitis (dated by TCRdb to about 2017). General notes on the study: T cell receptor beta repertoires were profiled in healthy donors and ankylosing spondylitis patients so that disease-linked TCR variants could be found. The full study cohort comprised around 23 ankylosing spondylitis patients and over 95 healthy donors. Peripheral blood samples were taken, and synovial fluid was additionally collected from ankylosing spondylitis patients.

Sequencing used an Illumina HiSeq 2500. Quantitative 5'-RACE with molecular barcodes was used to prepare TCR beta libraries. The paper's data handling went like this. Disease-linked TCR variants were identified with a new computational method built on a probabilistic model of VDJ rearrangement. Clones were called with MiXCR by TCRdb after fastp trimmed the public reads at Q25, and only in-frame beta chains were retained. Entries are consolidated by CDR3 protein sequence, retaining the most common genes and DNA. TCRdb's processing, not the study's, gives the V and J calls here. The sample records 250,000 or so distinct CDR3 sequences, roughly 25% of which are singletons. Clones ranked in the top ten supply 0.5% to 0.75% of the sample. The germline V gene provides CDR1 SGHRS and CDR2 YFSETQ. V was cut back by 4 bases and J by 3 bases, leaving a gap of 10 bases between them. Taken from cysteine to phenylalanine, the CDR3 has 13 residues. Only the CDR3 region is kept as DNA, spanning 39 bases read in frame from base 1.

Study-wide findings and limitations: A TCR beta motif made up of several highly homologous amino acid variants appeared to be characteristic of blood from ankylosing spondylitis patients. Some motif variants had previously been reported in the synovial fluid and blood of reactive arthritis patients, which suggests shared mechanisms of disease initiation. The disease-linked clones had a CD8+ phenotype and were found at relatively low frequencies in peripheral blood. According to the report, matched synovial fluid samples from ankylosing spondylitis patients were significantly enriched for the disease-linked clones.

This clonotype has more than one count but fewer than ten. The clone's antigen remains unknown. Nothing much larger sits one base from this clone, and base qualities are not available. The rearrangement joined TRBV5-1 to TRBJ1-2; the D gene is perhaps TRBD1, on 5 matching bases. Sample: blood, either unsorted or a sorted T cell fraction (not recorded which). The TCR was taken from a male donor with ankylosing spondylitis or in good health (not recorded which). Here is the DNA: TGCGCCAGCAGCCCAACAGGAGACTATGGCTACACCTTC. The encoded protein is CASSPTGDYGYTF. This CDR3, with the reference TRBV5-1 and TRBJ1-2 proteins standing in past its ends, gives the full variable domain KAGVTQTPRYLIKTRGQQVTLSCSPISGHRSVSWYQQTPGQGLQFLFEYFSETQRNKGNFPGRFSGRQFSNSRSEMNVSTLELGDSALYLCASSPTGDYGYTFGSGTRLTVV.